The 30 T cell receptor beta chains reported below all come from one sample, sequenced in a study of cytomegalovirus exposure and HLA in healthy donors. Only in-frame clones appear in the TCRdb table, and some are missing; sequencing was by immunoSEQ multiplex PCR. The table has about 240,000 clones, 70% to 90% seen once. Specimen: PBMCs. Every receptor here comes from a woman aged 30 to 39 in good health and CMV-seropositive.

This clone was seen once. V is TRBV19 and J is TRBJ2-6; TRBD2 might be the D (5 bases). V was clipped by 9 bases and J by 1 base, with 7 bases between them. Per germline, CDR1 LNHDA and CDR2 SQIVND (reference sequence). The CDR3 is 13 amino acids. In DNA, the CDR3 is TGTGCCAGCGAGGGATCTGGGGCCAACGTCCTGACTTTC. It encodes CASEGSGANVLTF.

The J gene is TRBJ1-4, the V gene TRBV7-6, with D perhaps matching TRBD1 (5 bases). Germline assignment: CDR1 SGHVS and CDR2 FNYEAQ. The CDR3 has 15 residues. Trimming cost V 6 bases and J 8 bases, with 19 bases left between them. CDR3 region: CASSVQPSGAEKLFF. The CDR3 DNA reads as TGTGCCAGCAGTGTACAGCCGTCTGGGGCCGAAAAACTGTTTTTT.

The chain joins TRBV14 to TRBJ1-4, with 7 positions matching TRBD1. This CDR3 comprises 14 residues. After removal of 6 bases from V and 3 bases from J, the junction contained 4 bases not matched to a gene. Germline V gene lookup returns CDR1 SGHDN and CDR2 FVKESK. CDR3 DNA sequence: TGTGCCAGCAGGCGGACAGGCTCTAATGAAAAACTGTTTTTT. The encoded protein is CASRRTGSNEKLFF.

This chain links TRBV2 with TRBJ1-5; D unclear. V was trimmed by 9 bases and J by 3 bases, leaving 12 bases between them. The CDR3 has 13 residues. Looked up from germline, CDR1 is SNHLY and CDR2 is FYNNEI. The CDR3 DNA is TGTGCCAGTAATCAGGTCTACAATCAGCCCCAGCATTTT. It codes for CASNQVYNQPQHF.

The chain combines TRBV4-1 with TRBJ2-7; 9 nucleotides line up with TRBD2. The trim removed 4 bases at V and 4 bases at J, leaving 8 bases unmatched. Germline V gene sequence: CDR1 MGHRA, CDR2 YSYEKL. This CDR3 has 15 amino acids. The CDR3 nucleotides are TGCGCCAGCAGCCCCACGGGGCTAGCGGGATACGAGCAGTACTTC. The encoded protein is CASSPTGLAGYEQYF.

The chain combines TRBV27 with TRBJ2-7, with 9 bases aligning to TRBD2. Germline V CDR1 and CDR2: MNHEY, SMNVEV (reference sequence). V shed 5 bases, J shed 0 bases, and the junction held 8 bases outside the gene matches. The length of the CDR3 is 16 residues. The CDR3: CASSPSSGSHSYEQYF. CDR3 nucleotide sequence: TGTGCCAGCAGTCCGAGTAGCGGGAGTCACTCCTACGAGCAGTACTTC.

CDR3 region: CASRPDRRLNTEAFF. CDR3 nucleotides: TGTGCCAGCAGGCCAGACAGACGATTAAACACTGAAGCTTTCTTT. J is TRBJ1-1 and V is TRBV28; tentatively, D is TRBD1 (5 bases). Trimming cost V 6 bases and J 2 bases, with 16 bases left between them. Germline V gives CDR1 MDHEN, CDR2 SYDVKM. The CDR3 is 15 residues long. Full variable domain (rest looked up from reference TRBV28 and TRBJ1-1): DVKVTQSSRYLVKRTGEKVFLECVQDMDHENMFWYRQDPGLGLRLIYFSYDVKMKEKGDIPEGYSVSREKKERFSLILESASTNQTSMYLCASRPDRRLNTEAFFGQGTRLTVV.

V and J are TRBV7-6 and TRBJ2-3, with D perhaps matching TRBD2 (5 bases). Germline CDR1 SGHVS, CDR2 FNYEAQ. The V gene lost 6 bases and the J gene lost 5 bases, with 15 bases spanning the gap. The CDR3 contains 14 residues. The CDR3 bases are TGTGCCAGCAGTTCACCTAGCACTGGAGATACGCAGTATTTT. Translation gives CASSSPSTGDTQYF.

This chain uses TRBV11-3 with TRBJ2-7, with 10 bases lining up with TRBD2. Per the germline V gene, CDR1 is SGHNT and CDR2 is YENEEA. V lost 0 bases to trimming and J lost 4 bases; unmatched junction nucleotides: 6. The CDR3 is 16 amino acids. CDR3 protein: CASSLEVAGGGYEQYF. The CDR3 coding sequence is TGTGCCAGCAGCTTAGAGGTAGCGGGGGGAGGTTACGAGCAGTACTTC.

This clone came up once. The chain recombines TRBV28 with TRBJ2-7; TRBD2 aligns across 10 bases. Germline V lookup: CDR1 MDHEN, CDR2 SYDVKM. V was clipped by 2 bases and J by 2 bases; unmatched bases: 6. CDR3 length: 16 amino acids. The CDR3 region is CASSLVTSGRPYEQYF. The CDR3 DNA is TGTGCCAGCAGTTTAGTGACTAGCGGGCGCCCCTACGAGCAGTACTTC. The full variable domain, in which reference TRBV28 and TRBJ2-7 provide the parts outside the CDR3, is DVKVTQSSRYLVKRTGEKVFLECVQDMDHENMFWYRQDPGLGLRLIYFSYDVKMKEKGDIPEGYSVSREKKERFSLILESASTNQTSMYLCASSLVTSGRPYEQYFGPGTRLTVT.

V and J are TRBV27 and TRBJ2-7; the match to TRBD2 covers 12 bases. V dropped 8 bases and J dropped 0; count of bases not matched to a gene: 2. The length of the CDR3 is 14 residues. Germline assignment: CDR1 MNHEY and CDR2 SMNVEV (reference sequence). DNA of the CDR3: TGTGCCAGCGGACTAGCGGGACCCTCCTACGAGCAGTACTTC. As protein: CASGLAGPSYEQYF.

The V call is TRBV5-1, the J call TRBJ1-4, with 9 bases lining up with TRBD1. V trimming: 7 bases; J trimming: 2 bases; junction bases outside the gene matches: 0. The CDR3 runs 13 residues. Per germline, CDR1 SGHRS and CDR2 YFSETQ. The CDR3 loop is CASGQGTNEKLFF. Here the CDR3 DNA reads TGCGCCAGCGGACAGGGGACTAATGAAAAACTGTTTTTT.

V is TRBV28 and J is TRBJ2-7; 13 bases are shared with TRBD2. The V gene's germline CDR1 is MDHEN and CDR2 SYDVKM. Losses at the gene ends were 5 bases for V and 3 bases for J; bases not matched to a gene: 4. CDR3 size: 15 residues. CDR3 protein: CASSRGLAGLYEQYF. The CDR3 coding sequence is TGTGCCAGCAGTCGGGGACTAGCGGGACTCTACGAGCAGTACTTC.

The genes are TRBV30 and TRBJ2-5; D gene ambiguous. The CDR3 consists of 12 residues. Germline V gene lookup returns CDR1 GTSNPN and CDR2 SVGIG (reference sequence). V lost 2 bases, J lost 3 bases, and 7 bases lay in between. The CDR3 DNA is TGTGCCTGGAGTCCCAGAAAAGAGACCCAGTACTTC. As protein: CAWSPRKETQYF.

The genes are TRBV19 and TRBJ2-1; D might be TRBD2 (5 bases). V lost 5 bases and J lost 7, with 18 bases in between. The germline gives CDR1 LNHDA, CDR2 SQIVND (reference sequence). The CDR3 loop spans 15 amino acids. CDR3 amino acids: CASSVSGSPPNEQFF. CDR3 in DNA: TGTGCCAGTAGTGTAAGCGGTAGCCCCCCGAATGAGCAGTTCTTC.

The chain is built from TRBV21-1 and TRBJ1-2; TRBD1 was called by the table and not checked on the DNA. TRBV21-1 is a pseudogene locus. The CDR3 loop spans 14 amino acids. CDR3 coding DNA: TGTGCCAGCAGCAAAGGGGGACAGGGGGCTGGCTACACCTTC. It codes for CASSKGGQGAGYTF.

The chain uses TRBV7-9 and TRBJ2-7; 10 bases map to TRBD2. The CDR3 runs 16 residues. V shed 0 bases, J shed 0 bases, and the junction held 2 bases outside the gene matches. CDR1 is SEHNR, CDR2 FQNEAQ, per germline (reference sequence). CDR3 in amino acids: CASSLASGRSSYEQYF. As DNA, the CDR3 is TGTGCCAGCAGCTTAGCTAGCGGGAGGAGCTCCTACGAGCAGTACTTC.

The genes are TRBV5-1 and TRBJ1-2; 12 nucleotides match TRBD1. Germline V gives CDR1 SGHRS, CDR2 YFSETQ. Trimming cost V 4 bases and J 8 bases; bases outside gene matches: 6. The CDR3 extends over 14 amino acids. The CDR3: CASSPGTGGLGYTF. CDR3 in DNA: TGCGCCAGCAGCCCCGGGACAGGGGGCTTAGGCTACACCTTC.

The V and J genes are TRBV27 and TRBJ2-3; D is undetermined. V lost 3 bases to trimming and J lost 2 bases, with 9 bases between them. The CDR3 contains 14 residues. In germline, CDR1 is MNHEY, CDR2 SMNVEV (reference sequence). The CDR3 nucleotides read TGTGCCAGCAGTTTCGATAGACTCACAGATACGCAGTATTTT. Translation gives CASSFDRLTDTQYF.

The V and J genes are TRBV5-4 and TRBJ2-2; 7 bases align to TRBD2. This CDR3 spans 18 amino acids. Germline V gives CDR1 SGHNT, CDR2 YYREEE (reference sequence). Trimming cost V 0 bases and J 0 bases; bases outside gene matches: 8. CDR3 region: CASSLGASGTANTGELFF. CDR3 in DNA: TGTGCCAGCAGCTTGGGCGCTAGCGGAACCGCGAACACCGGGGAGCTGTTTTTT.

The chain employs TRBV6-1 and TRBJ2-7, with 7 bases that match TRBD2. The V segment lost 2 bases and the J segment 1 base; nucleotides outside the gene matches: 5. CDR1 is MNHNS and CDR2 is SASEGT in the germline V gene. This CDR3 spans 15 amino acids. CDR3 sequence (DNA): TGTGCCAGCAGTGAAAATAGCGGGTTGTCCTACGAGCAGTACTTC. It encodes CASSENSGLSYEQYF.

The rearrangement joins TRBV13 to TRBJ1-2; possibly TRBD1 for D (6 bases). There are 16 residues in the CDR3. V was clipped by 10 bases and J by 1 base, with 22 bases between them. Germline assignment: CDR1 PRHDT and CDR2 FYEKMQ (reference sequence). CDR3: CATAIQTGIVNYGYTF. CDR3 sequence (DNA): TGTGCCACCGCAATCCAAACAGGGATCGTTAACTATGGCTACACCTTC.

This clone has a single count. The chain joins TRBV6-5 to TRBJ2-1; the D is unclear. The length of the CDR3 is 15 residues. CDR1 is MNHEY, CDR2 SVGAGI, per germline. The V end lost 6 bases, the J end lost 2 bases, and 14 bases lay between the germline ends. The CDR3 coding sequence is TGTGCCAGCAGATCCGGAGCCGAAGCCTACAATGAGCAGTTCTTC. Amino acid sequence: CASRSGAEAYNEQFF.

The rearrangement links TRBV4-1 to TRBJ1-3, with D uncertain. The germline V gene encodes CDR1 MGHRA and CDR2 YSYEKL. The CDR3 contains 15 residues. Trimming stripped 1 base from V and 4 bases from J, with 11 bases between. This chain's CDR3 is CASSQVRGFGNTIYF. DNA for the CDR3: TGCGCCAGCAGCCAAGTAAGAGGATTCGGAAACACCATATATTTT.

Regarding this clone: The same CDR3 arises from other DNA sequences in this sample as well. The V and J genes are TRBV5-4 and TRBJ2-7; 13 nucleotides agree with TRBD2. In germline, CDR1 is SGHNT, CDR2 YYREEE (reference sequence). The J segment lost 2 bases and the V segment lost 4 bases, leaving 3 bases of the junction unmatched. The CDR3 runs 15 residues. For the CDR3, the DNA is TGTGCCAGCAGCCCCGGGACTAGCGGGACCTACGAGCAGTACTTC. Protein sequence: CASSPGTSGTYEQYF.

This clone appeared a single time. V and J are TRBV19 and TRBJ2-5, with no clear D. This CDR3 is built from 13 residues. CDR1 is LNHDA, CDR2 SQIVND, per germline (reference sequence). Trimming shortened V by 1 base and J by 5 bases, and 8 bases separated the two germline ends. The CDR3 region is CASSIVHRETQYF. In DNA, the CDR3 is TGTGCCAGTAGTATAGTTCATCGGGAGACCCAGTACTTC.

This chain uses TRBV30 with TRBJ1-4; D call uncertain. The CDR3 runs to 14 residues. Germline values: CDR1 GTSNPN, CDR2 SVGIG (reference sequence). The V end lost 0 bases, the J end lost 4 bases, and 9 bases lay between the germline ends. The CDR3 region has the DNA TGTGCCTGGAGTGTACGCGGGGTTAATGAAAAACTGTTTTTT. Translation gives CAWSVRGVNEKLFF.

The chain carries TRBV18 and TRBJ2-7; 8 bases map to TRBD1. The CDR3 covers 14 residues. Germline CDR1 KGHSH, CDR2 LQKENI. V was pared by 5 bases and J by 1 base, with 4 bases of the junction left unmatched. The CDR3 protein is CASSSRTGSYEQYF. The CDR3 nucleotides are TGTGCCAGCTCATCACGGACAGGGTCCTACGAGCAGTACTTC.

This chain joins TRBV9 and TRBJ2-7; 9 bases map to TRBD2. After removal of 4 bases from V and 6 bases from J, the junction contained 11 bases not matched to a gene. The CDR3 length is 15 residues. CDR1 is SGDLS and CDR2 is YYNGEE in the germline V gene. The CDR3, as DNA: TGTGCCAGCAGCATCGTAGCGGGAGAGGGAGGCGAGCAGTACTTC. Translated, it gives CASSIVAGEGGEQYF. Based on the CDR3 plus reference TRBV9 and TRBJ2-7, the full variable domain is DSGVTQTPKHLITATGQRVTLRCSPRSGDLSVYWYQQSLDQGLQFLIQYYNGEERAKGNILERFSAQQFPDLHSELNLSSLELGDSALYFCASSIVAGEGGEQYFGPGTRLTVT.

The chain uses TRBV19 and TRBJ2-7, with 14 nucleotides matching TRBD2. The CDR3 length is 16 residues. Germline CDR1 is LNHDA and CDR2 is SQIVND (reference sequence). J was trimmed by 3 bases and V by 3 bases; bases with no gene match: 4. This CDR3 is CASSIKGTSGSYEQYF. CDR3 DNA: TGTGCCAGTAGTATTAAGGGGACTAGCGGGAGCTACGAGCAGTACTTC.